One sample yielded the 15 T cell receptor beta chains listed below, sequenced in a study of blood T cell repertoires in COVID-19 (dated by TCRdb to 2020 to 2021). Library construction relied on the immunoSEQ multiplex PCR assay. Sourced from immuneACCESS, this table was stored by TCRdb with only in-frame sequences that have V and J called. A share of the clones is absent; for the studies checked, an unresolved V gene accounts for under half, and the remainder has no known explanation. This sample lists around 250,000 clones; over 80% were detected once. The leading ten clones occupy 1.9% of the sample. Sequenced input: peripheral blood. The receptors stem from a young man who had recovered from COVID-19.

The rearrangement links TRBV28 to TRBJ2-1; D is possibly TRBD2 (6 bases). From germline, CDR1 is MDHEN and CDR2 SYDVKM. Trimming cost V 5 bases and J 3 bases, with 17 bases left between them. The CDR3 runs 16 residues. The chain's CDR3 is CASSTSPSEFYNEQFF. The CDR3 region has the DNA TGTGCCAGCAGTACCTCACCTAGCGAATTCTACAATGAGCAGTTCTTC.

The chain recombines TRBV5-1 with TRBJ2-1; 10 bases are a match to TRBD2. The V and J ends lost 4 bases and 9 bases, in that order; junction bases with no gene match: 7. Germline lookup yields CDR1 SGHRS and CDR2 YFSETQ. This CDR3 contains 14 residues. The CDR3 here is CASSPALAGFEQFF. The CDR3 DNA follows: TGCGCCAGCAGCCCGGCACTAGCGGGGTTTGAGCAGTTCTTC.

The chain links TRBV7-6 to TRBJ2-1; 8 bases are a match to TRBD2. V dropped 3 bases and J dropped 6; count of bases not matched to a gene: 10. The CDR3 has 16 amino acids. Germline V gives CDR1 SGHVS, CDR2 FNYEAQ. The CDR3, as DNA: TGTGCCAGCAGCTTCGGGGGGGAGGGGCCCGGCAATGAGCAGTTCTTC. This encodes CASSFGGEGPGNEQFF.

In this sample, this clone turned up once. Other nucleotide sequences from this sample produce the same CDR3. The genes are TRBV7-9 and TRBJ2-7, with TRBD1 matching 8 bases. Germline CDR1 and CDR2: SEHNR and FQNEAQ (reference sequence). The V gene end was trimmed by 2 bases and the J gene end by 5 bases; junction bases not matched to a gene: 5. This CDR3 contains 14 residues. Written as DNA, the CDR3 is TGTGCCAGCAGCTTAAAGTCAGGGGGCGACGAGCAGTACTTC. Its protein product is CASSLKSGGDEQYF.

The chain is built from TRBV27 and TRBJ1-1; 10 bases line up with TRBD1. Germline CDR1 and CDR2: MNHEY and SMNVEV (reference sequence). After removal of 6 bases from V and 4 bases from J, the junction contained 11 bases not matched to a gene. The CDR3 covers 16 residues. CDR3 in amino acids: CASRKLTGGDGTEAFF. CDR3 in DNA: TGTGCCAGCAGAAAACTGACAGGGGGCGACGGCACTGAAGCTTTCTTT.

This clone was seen only once. V is TRBV19 and J is TRBJ2-7; D might be TRBD2 (7 bases). CDR1 is LNHDA, CDR2 SQIVND, per germline (reference sequence). V shed 10 bases and J shed 5 bases, with 18 bases lying between them. This CDR3 region has 13 residues. In DNA, the CDR3 is TGTGCCACCTCGGAGGGGGGGGCCGACGAGCAGTACTTC. This gives the protein CATSEGGADEQYF. Combining the CDR3 with reference TRBV19 and TRBJ2-7 gives the whole variable domain DGGITQSPKYLFRKEGQNVTLSCEQNLNHDAMYWYRQDPGQGLRLIYYSQIVNDFQKGDIAEGYSVSREKKESFPLTVTSAQKNPTAFYLCATSEGGADEQYFGPGTRLTVT.

The chain recombines TRBV9 with TRBJ2-1, with 12 positions matching TRBD1. The germline V gene has CDR1 SGDLS and CDR2 YYNGEE. With V trimmed by 3 bases and J by 8 bases, 6 bases remained unmatched. This CDR3 contains 15 residues. The DNA for the CDR3 is TGTGCCAGCAGCGGCCGGGACAGGGGGCGTGATGAGCAGTTCTTC. Translation: CASSGRDRGRDEQFF.

The V gene is TRBV5-6, the J gene TRBJ2-6, with D unresolved. CDR1 is SGHDT and CDR2 is YYEEEE in the germline V gene. Trimming shortened V by 0 bases and J by 2 bases, and 6 bases separated the two germline ends. This CDR3 is 15 amino acids long. The DNA of the CDR3 is TGTGCCAGCAGCTTGGTGCTAACTGGGGCCAACGTCCTGACTTTC. It translates to CASSLVLTGANVLTF.

In regard to this clone: The same CDR3 is also encoded by other DNA sequences in this sample. The chain recombines TRBV19 with TRBJ1-1; TRBD1 is a possible D gene (5 bases). CDR1 is LNHDA, CDR2 SQIVND, per germline (reference sequence). The ends were cut back, 3 bases at V and 1 base at J, with 9 bases in the middle. This CDR3 has 14 amino acids. The CDR3: CASSIGGGNTEAFF. The DNA of the CDR3 is TGTGCCAGTAGTATCGGGGGTGGGAACACTGAAGCTTTCTTT. The full variable domain, rest sourced from reference TRBV19 and TRBJ1-1, is DGGITQSPKYLFRKEGQNVTLSCEQNLNHDAMYWYRQDPGQGLRLIYYSQIVNDFQKGDIAEGYSVSREKKESFPLTVTSAQKNPTAFYLCASSIGGGNTEAFFGQGTRLTVV.

This chain connects TRBV4-2 to TRBJ2-5; TRBD1 is a possible D gene (6 bases). The CDR3 loop spans 15 amino acids. Trimming shortened V by 1 base and J by 1 base, and 10 bases separated the two germline ends. In germline, CDR1 is LGHNA, CDR2 YNFKEQ. CDR3 sequence reads: CASSQATGTQETQYF. The CDR3 coding sequence is TGTGCCAGCAGCCAAGCCACAGGGACCCAAGAGACCCAGTACTTC.

About this clone: Other DNA sequences of this sample code for an identical CDR3. The chain links TRBV20-1 to TRBJ2-7; D possibly corresponds to TRBD2 (6 bases). The CDR3 covers 11 residues. V was clipped by 3 bases and J by 5 bases, with 8 bases between them. Germline CDR1 reads DFQATT; CDR2 reads SNEGSKA (reference sequence). Here the CDR3 DNA reads TGCAGTGCTAGTAGCGGCCACGAGCAGTACGTC. It encodes CSASSGHEQYV.

V is TRBV6-2 or TRBV6-3 and J is TRBJ2-6; a possible D gene is TRBD1 (5 bases). Germline V lookup: CDR1 MNHEY, CDR2 SVGEGT. The CDR3 runs 15 residues. V was cut by 0 bases and J by 4 bases, with 7 bases left in between. CDR3 DNA sequence: TGTGCCAGCAGTTACTCAGGGGCCGGGGCCAACGTCCTGACTTTC. Translating it yields CASSYSGAGANVLTF.

The chain couples TRBV7-9 to TRBJ1-2; tentatively, D is TRBD1 (5 bases). CDR3 length: 12 residues. Trimming removed 5 bases at V and 6 bases at J, with 10 bases between. Germline V lookup: CDR1 SEHNR, CDR2 FQNEAQ (reference sequence). The CDR3 nucleotides are TGTGCCAGCAGCGACACAGGCCATGGCTACACCTTC. Translation gives CASSDTGHGYTF.

The chain links TRBV11-2 to TRBJ2-1, with D perhaps TRBD2 (5 bases). Trimming stripped 1 base from V and 0 bases from J, with 16 bases between. CDR1 and CDR2 from the germline V gene are SGHAT and FQNNGV. This CDR3 contains 18 residues. CDR3 DNA: TGTGCCAGCAGCTTAGGTGCTAGCTTTTCGAGCTCCTACAATGAGCAGTTCTTC. Amino acids: CASSLGASFSSSYNEQFF.

The chain joins TRBV19 to TRBJ1-1; 7 bases fit TRBD1. This CDR3 has 15 amino acids. Germline assignment: CDR1 LNHDA and CDR2 SQIVND (reference sequence). The V and J ends lost 5 bases and 2 bases, in that order; junction bases with no gene match: 8. The CDR3 region is CASSPLGQENTEAFF. CDR3 sequence (DNA): TGTGCCAGTAGTCCTCTAGGACAGGAAAACACTGAAGCTTTCTTT.